The following is a T cell receptor beta chain sequence with its context. Its specificity is not known. This sample was included in a study of OX40 agonist ivuxolimab in advanced cancers. Overall study results and limits: Also showing low normalized T-cell clonal expansion were some of the nonresponders.

The assay was immunoSEQ multiplex PCR, and TCRdb's table has in-frame clones only and misses some. The table records tens of thousands of clones, approximately 94% of them present only once. Blood sampling took place at baseline, cycle 4 day 1, and cycle 7 day 1. This CDR3 spans 14 amino acids. Per germline, CDR1 SEHNR and CDR2 FQNEAQ (reference sequence). The V end lost 2 bases, the J end lost 2 bases, and 9 bases lay between the germline ends. J is TRBJ1-1 and V is TRBV7-9, with no clear D. The sequence derives from an adult with an advanced solid tumor such as melanoma, head and neck, liver or kidney cancer. The sequences come from CD4+ or CD8+ T cells sorted from blood, collected in a trial of the OX40 agonist ivuxolimab. The CDR3: CASSLKDENTEAFF. In DNA form, the CDR3 reads TGTGCCAGCAGCTTAAAGGACGAAAACACTGAAGCTTTCTTT. Using reference TRBV7-9 and TRBJ1-1 for the parts outside the CDR3, the full variable domain is DTGVSQNPRHKITKRGQNVTFRCDPISEHNRLYWYRQTLGQGPEFLTYFQNEAQLEKSRLLSDRFSAERPKGSFSTLEIQRTEQGDSAMYLCASSLKDENTEAFFGQGTRLTVV.